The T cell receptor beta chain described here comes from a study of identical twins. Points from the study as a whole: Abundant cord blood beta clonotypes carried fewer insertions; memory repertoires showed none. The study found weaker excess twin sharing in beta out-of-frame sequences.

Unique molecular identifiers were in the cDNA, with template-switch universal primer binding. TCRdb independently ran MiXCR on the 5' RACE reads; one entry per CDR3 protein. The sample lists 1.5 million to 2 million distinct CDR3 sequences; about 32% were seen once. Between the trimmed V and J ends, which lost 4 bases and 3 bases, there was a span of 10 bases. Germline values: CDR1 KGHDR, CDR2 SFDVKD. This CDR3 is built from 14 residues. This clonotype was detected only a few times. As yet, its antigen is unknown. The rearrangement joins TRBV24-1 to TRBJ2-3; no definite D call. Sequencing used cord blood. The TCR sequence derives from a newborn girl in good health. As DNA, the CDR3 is TGTGCCACCAGTGACGCCGGACGGACAGATACGCAGTATTTT. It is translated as CATSDAGRTDTQYF.